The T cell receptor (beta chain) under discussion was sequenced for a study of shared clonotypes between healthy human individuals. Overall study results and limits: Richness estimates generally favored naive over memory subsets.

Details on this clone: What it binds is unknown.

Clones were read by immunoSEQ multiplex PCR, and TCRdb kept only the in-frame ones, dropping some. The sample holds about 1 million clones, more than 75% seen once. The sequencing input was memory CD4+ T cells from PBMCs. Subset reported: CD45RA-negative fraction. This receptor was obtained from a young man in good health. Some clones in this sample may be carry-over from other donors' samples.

In DNA, the CDR3 is TGCGCCAGCAGCCCCACAGGGCACACCTACACAGATACGCAGTATTTT. Translation gives CASSPTGHTYTDTQYF. The rearrangement joins TRBV4-3 to TRBJ2-3; a possible D gene is TRBD1 (6 bases). Germline V gives CDR1 LGHNA, CDR2 YSLEER. Trimming cost V 4 bases and J 2 bases, with 16 bases left between them. The CDR3 length is 16 residues.